The entry below gives a single T cell receptor beta chain sequence along with its context. Its antigen is unidentified. The data derive from a study of STAT3 mutations in large granular lymphocyte leukemia. The germline V gene has CDR1 SSHAT and CDR2 FNYEAQ (reference sequence). The CDR3 spans 13 residues. V gave up 5 bases and J gave up 6 bases, with 13 bases separating them. Study-wide points: At least one immunodominant TCR beta clonotype appeared in every T-cell large granular lymphocyte leukemia patient. A small but highly pathogenic clone may have been missed.

This table comes from immunoSEQ multiplex PCR, and its TCRdb copy is limited to in-frame clones, with some not included. This sample has some 37,000 clones; approximately 90% occur once, and the top ten carry less than 0.55%. The chain recombines TRBV7-7 with TRBJ1-1, with D hard to call. The sequenced material came from PBMCs. The TCR originated in a human donor with T large granular lymphocyte leukemia. Some clones in this sample may be carry-over from other donors' samples. The CDR3 loop is CASSVTSTSEAFF. The DNA of the CDR3 is TGTGCCAGCAGCGTTACCTCGACTTCTGAAGCTTTCTTT. Supplemented by reference TRBV7-7 and TRBJ1-1, the full variable domain reads GAGVSQSPRYKVTKRGQDVTLRCDPISSHATLYWYQQALGQGPEFLTYFNYEAQPDKSGLPSDRFSAERPEGSISTLTIQRTEQRDSAMYRCASSVTSTSEAFFGQGTRLTVV.